This record concerns one T cell receptor (beta chain) sequence. Its target is not known. Researchers amplified the TCR beta CDR3 regions from RNA transcripts. HTBI primers drove first-round RT-PCR of the TCR CDR3. Each CDR3 protein is one row after TCRdb ran MiXCR on the multiplex PCR reads. The sample includes around 580,000 distinct CDR3 sequences, roughly 46% of them seen just once. Patients between 18 and 65 years old had hyperthyroidism, newly diagnosed and lasting under 2 months. Any patient presenting with uncontrolled infection, other autoimmune disease, pregnancy or lactation was left out. Orbital computed tomography, thyroid ultrasound, serum thyroxine and TRAb, and clinical symptoms together informed the diagnoses. Trimming took 1 base from V and 9 from J; bases not matched to a gene: 15. This CDR3 contains 17 residues. Per germline, CDR1 SNHLY and CDR2 FYNNEI. This sample stems from a study of T cells in Graves' hyperthyroidism and ophthalmopathy.

Study-level results: Clonotypes that were expanded in thyroid above 0.001 mostly appeared in blood too.

This clonotype originated in a woman under 30 with Graves' hyperthyroidism. The sequenced material came from peripheral blood or thyroid tissue (not recorded which). This sequence joins TRBV2 and TRBJ2-1, with 7 bases aligning to TRBD2. CDR3 sequence: CASSEGGRRVGGIEQFF. The CDR3, as DNA: TGTGCCAGCAGTGAAGGGGGAAGGCGGGTGGGGGGGATTGAGCAGTTCTTC.